These 10 T cell receptor beta chains were all obtained from the same sample, sequenced in a study of patients and donors after allogeneic stem cell transplantation. TCRdb re-analysed the RT-PCR reads in MiXCR, keeping a single row per CDR3 protein. The sample lists approximately 170,000 distinct CDR3 sequences; roughly 30% were seen once. Sequenced sample: blood, either unsorted or a sorted T cell fraction (not recorded which). These receptors were taken from a human donor who was either an allogeneic HSCT recipient or a stem cell or donor lymphocyte infusion donor (not recorded which). It is not recorded whose cells these are; they may come from a transplant donor.

The J gene is TRBJ2-1, the V gene TRBV20-1; D may be TRBD2 (6 bases). This CDR3 region has 12 residues. Looked up from germline, CDR1 is DFQATT and CDR2 is SNEGSKA (reference sequence). The V end lost 6 bases, the J end lost 10 bases, and 16 bases lay between the germline ends. Here the CDR3 DNA reads TGCAGTGCCCTCCGGACTATGGGGGAGCAGTTCTTC. The encoded protein is CSALRTMGEQFF.

V is TRBV12-3 or TRBV12-4 and J is TRBJ2-3; no definite D call. Deletions cut 8 bases from V and 9 bases from J, with 15 bases between. There are 12 residues in the CDR3. The CDR3 bases are TGTGCCAGCTCATTAGATGGAAGAACGCAGTATTTT. Protein product: CASSLDGRTQYF.

The V and J genes are TRBV7-2 and TRBJ1-4; D is unclear. The V gene lost 3 bases and the J gene lost 0 bases, with 8 bases spanning the gap. This CDR3 region has 15 residues. CDR1 and CDR2 from the germline V gene are SGHTA and FQGNSA. The CDR3 DNA sequence: TGTGCCAGCAGCTTGCGCACGACAACTAATGAAAAACTGTTTTTT. It specifies CASSLRTTTNEKLFF.

V and J are TRBV20-1 and TRBJ1-5, with D unresolved. V shed 5 bases and J shed 2 bases, with 25 bases lying between them. Germline values: CDR1 DFQATT, CDR2 SNEGSKA (reference sequence). The CDR3 length is 18 residues. This CDR3 is CSAPWAGPQSDGNQPQHF. CDR3 bases: TGCAGTGCTCCCTGGGCAGGTCCTCAAAGCGATGGCAATCAGCCCCAGCATTTT.

Ten or more counts support this clonotype. The genes are TRBV3-1 and TRBJ1-2, with D perhaps TRBD1 (6 bases). Trimming took 1 base from V and 2 from J, leaving 11 bases between them. Germline CDR1 reads LGHDT; CDR2 reads YNNKEL (reference sequence). This CDR3 contains 15 residues. The CDR3 DNA follows: TGTGCCAGCAGCCAAGCACAGGGCCCGAACTATGGCTACACCTTC. Translation: CASSQAQGPNYGYTF.

This chain uses TRBV6-5 with TRBJ1-6; D remains ambiguous. Trimming left V 7 bases short and J 5 bases short, with 15 bases between. The CDR3 extends over 15 amino acids. Germline V gene data show CDR1 as MNHEY and CDR2 as SVGAGI. The DNA of the CDR3 is TGTGCCAGCAAATCATCCTGGACCCATAATTCACCCCTCCACTTT. As protein: CASKSSWTHNSPLHF.

The chain carries TRBV11-2 and TRBJ2-1; TRBD2 matches 10 bases. The junction had 8 bases not matched to a gene; V was cut back by 1 base and J by 5 bases. Germline V gene lookup returns CDR1 SGHAT and CDR2 FQNNGV. The CDR3 spans 17 residues. The CDR3: CASSLVQREGLNNEQFF. CDR3 sequence (DNA): TGTGCCAGCAGCTTAGTGCAGCGGGAGGGCCTGAACAATGAGCAGTTCTTC.

In this sample, this clonotype turned up a few times. The chain has TRBV12-3 or TRBV12-4 and TRBJ1-3, with TRBD1 matching 8 bases. J gave up 2 bases and V 6 bases, and 6 bases lay outside the gene matches. The CDR3 is 15 residues long. The CDR3 coding sequence is TGTGCCAGCAGAACGACAGGGGCTACTGGAAACACCATATATTTT. Amino acid sequence: CASRTTGATGNTIYF.

The J gene is TRBJ1-1, the V gene TRBV5-8, with D unclear. The CDR3 contains 13 residues. Germline V lookup: CDR1 SGHTS, CDR2 YDEGEE. The V gene lost 1 base and the J gene lost 4 bases, with 8 bases spanning the gap. The CDR3 DNA reads TGTGCCAGCAGCTTGTGGGTGAGCACTGAAGCTTTCTTT. This translates into CASSLWVSTEAFF.

This clonotype has more than one count but fewer than ten. CDR3 bases: TGCGCCAGCAGCTTGACAGTCGGGGGATCCCTCATGAACACTGAAGCTTTCTTT. As protein: CASSLTVGGSLMNTEAFF. The rearrangement joins TRBV5-1 to TRBJ1-1; possibly TRBD1 for D (5 bases). This CDR3 is built from 18 residues. Germline values: CDR1 SGHRS, CDR2 YFSETQ. V lost 1 base and J lost 0, with 19 bases in between. Complete variable domain (other parts from reference TRBV5-1 and TRBJ1-1): KAGVTQTPRYLIKTRGQQVTLSCSPISGHRSVSWYQQTPGQGLQFLFEYFSETQRNKGNFPGRFSGRQFSNSRSEMNVSTLELGDSALYLCASSLTVGGSLMNTEAFFGQGTRLTVV.